This T cell receptor beta chain was obtained from a study of cytomegalovirus exposure and HLA in healthy donors. At the level of the study: The same platform was used for the roughly 120 validation repertoires as for the 666 first-cohort repertoires, as reported in a later analysis. General observations from the study: As was reported, the classifier diagnosed cytomegalovirus status with high specificity and sensitivity. Listed as cytomegalovirus-associated were 150 to 200 TCR beta chains. Rarity characterized most TCR sequences, yet some public TCRs appeared in many donors.

Sequencing was performed with immunoSEQ multiplex PCR; in TCRdb, only in-frame clones are kept and a portion is missing. The data contain more than 75,000 clones, about 92% of them singletons. For this clone: Its antigen remains unidentified.

V lost 0 bases and J lost 7, with 13 bases in between. The germline V gene has CDR1 SGHRS and CDR2 YFSETQ. The CDR3 extends over 14 amino acids. The source of this sequence is a man younger than 35 in good health and CMV-seronegative. The material sequenced was PBMCs. This chain joins TRBV5-1 and TRBJ1-2, with a tentative D call TRBD1 (6 bases). The CDR3 region is CASSLDRALGGYTF. The CDR3 DNA reads TGCGCCAGCAGCTTGGACAGGGCCCTAGGTGGCTACACCTTC.